The present T cell receptor (beta chain) was sequenced within a study of blood T cell repertoires in COVID-19. Allocation to cohorts depended on clinical history reported by the participants. The CDR3 is made up of 13 amino acids. Deletions cut 1 base from V and 10 bases from J, with 13 bases between. Profiled with immunoSEQ multiplex PCR; TCRdb holds only in-frame clones, not every one. The sample lists about 300,000 clones, over 75% occurring once. The chain couples TRBV12-3 or TRBV12-4 to TRBJ1-1; D is undetermined. This sequence originates from a man aged 25 to 45 who had recovered from COVID-19. Sequenced sample: PBMCs or T cells enriched from blood (not recorded which). CDR3 residues: CASSLDEPLGAFF. Here the CDR3 DNA reads TGTGCCAGCAGTTTAGACGAGCCTCTAGGAGCTTTCTTT.